The clone carrying this TCR beta chain turned up a few times. As yet, its antigen is unknown. Use of 60 Vbeta and 13 Jbeta primers characterized the PCR. Only in-frame clones appear in the TCRdb table, and some are missing; sequencing was by immunoSEQ multiplex PCR. The data contain about 120,000 clones, under 20% of them seen just once; the ten biggest clones take up about 3.1%. Germline trimming cut 5 bases from V and 4 bases from J; bases unmatched to any gene: 13. Per germline, CDR1 LGHNT and CDR2 FRNRAP. The CDR3 contains 16 residues. This entry is derived from a study of cytomegalovirus exposure and HLA in healthy donors. Every donor was a healthy person donating bone marrow. Study outcomes and limitations: In vitro checks showed that a few CMV-associated chains really do target CMV antigens. Across donors, presence/absence analyses took sequencing depth to be roughly uniform. In a later analysis, most CMV-associated TCR beta chains appeared HLA-restricted.

Sequencing input: PBMCs. The origin of this receptor is a female donor in good health and CMV-seropositive. The rearrangement links TRBV12-5 to TRBJ2-7, with 8 positions matching TRBD2. The CDR3, as DNA: TGTGCTAGTGGTGGCCGTGGGGGAGCGGGAGTTTACGAGCAGTACTTC. Protein sequence: CASGGRGGAGVYEQYF.